This TCR beta chain is from a study of T-cell memory formation after mild COVID-19 listed by TCRdb under 2021. Notes on the research overall: TCR sequence clusters from the two donors were largely donor specific. In a couple of donors, T-cell clones that expanded and contracted after mild COVID-19 were tracked by sequencing TCRalpha and TCRbeta repertoires over time. Two young, previously healthy adult volunteers, one female and one male, were included in the cohort. The full study reports these points: From day 15 to 85, contracting clones showed balanced CD4/CD8 phenotypes, whereas a second wave of clones that expanded from day 15 to 37 leaned towards CD4+. Some responding clones were detected in pre-infection memory, suggesting pre-existing cross-reactive memory T cells joined the SARS-CoV-2 response. Whether the second-wave clones peaking on day 37 were SARS-CoV-2 specific was not confirmed. Contracting CD4+ clones appeared mostly in the CM and EM memory subsets, whereas CD8+ clones were enriched in EMRA. Only a couple of mild cases were covered in the study, and larger cohorts including severe cases with pre-infection samples were considered necessary.

The CDR3 holds 17 amino acids from the cysteine to the phenylalanine. The DNA shown is the 51-base CDR3, in frame from base 1. Per the germline V gene (reference sequence), SEHNR is the CDR1 and FQNEAQ is the CDR2. V was cut back by 2 bases and J by 0 bases, leaving a gap of 14 bases between them. PBMCs were isolated by Ficoll-Paque density gradient centrifugation. This clonotype was counted a few times. There is no known antigen for this receptor. One base away there is no much larger clone; base qualities are not given. TCRdb names Illumina NovaSeq 6000 as the instrument used. Using 5'RACE with constant-segment primers, TCRalpha and TCRbeta cDNA libraries were constructed, with sample barcodes and unique molecular identifiers added in the process. RNA was extracted from every sample with Trizol reagent. Amplification of the libraries took two PCR steps, and the second step added a second sample barcode plus Illumina TruSeq adapters. Sequencing of the libraries was done on an Illumina NovaSeq, producing 2 x 150 bp paired-end reads. Per the original workflow: Reads were demultiplexed and collapsed into UMI-guided consensus sequences with migec v1.2.7. Using mixcr v2.1.11, UMI consensuses were aligned to TRA and TRB V and J templates and then assembled into clonotypes. Clonotypes were classified as expanded or contracted when called significant by both edgeR and NoisET, with noise models trained on biological replicates. edgeR calls used a false discovery rate-adjusted p below 0.01 and a log2 fold-change threshold of 1. As an exploratory analysis of dynamics, PCA with hierarchical clustering was applied to max-normalized trajectories of the 1000 most abundant clonotypes. Separately sequenced CD4+ and CD8+ repertoires were used to assign the CD4 or CD8 phenotype of responding clones. The raw public reads went through TCRdb reprocessing: fastp at Q25, MiXCR clone calling, in-frame beta chains kept. Here each entry gathers all rows of one CDR3 protein and keeps the most common genes and DNA. TCRdb's processing, not the authors' own work, is the source of the V and J calls. This sample lists roughly 350,000 distinct CDR3 sequences; approximately 27% were detected once. The ten most abundant clones make up about 14% of the sample.

Specimen: PBMCs or a T cell subset sorted from them (not recorded which). This chain joins TRBV7-9 to TRBJ2-1; 5 matching bases give a weak D call of TRBD1. This receptor was identified in an adult woman who had mild COVID-19 (a few samples of this study predate the infection). The sample titles of this study are shuffled in the database, so cell type and time point are left out; the donor was told from shared clones. The CDR3 sequence is CASSLSQGWSSYNEQFF. The nucleotides are TGTGCCAGCAGCTTATCTCAGGGATGGAGCTCCTACAATGAGCAGTTCTTC.